What follows is one TCR beta chain and its context. V dropped 4 bases and J dropped 4; count of bases not matched to a gene: 6. The germline CDR1 and CDR2 sequences are MRHNA and SNTAGT. The CDR3 contains 15 residues. This entry is derived from a study of cytotoxic CD8 clonotypes in ibrutinib-treated CLL. This table comes from immunoSEQ multiplex PCR, and its TCRdb copy is limited to in-frame clones, with some not included. Of about 310,000 clones listed, roughly 79% are singletons. This chain links TRBV6-4 with TRBJ1-4, with TRBD1 matching 7 bases. This sample comprised PBMCs, obtained before ibrutinib treatment. This TCR was recovered from a human donor with chronic lymphocytic leukemia. The CDR3 nucleotides are TGTGCCAGCAGTGTCACAGGGGATATTAATGAAAAACTGTTTTTT. Translating it yields CASSVTGDINEKLFF.